The 19 T cell receptor beta chains listed next were all sequenced from one sample in a study of response to subunit inactivated influenza vaccine. TCRdb re-called the RT-PCR reads through MiXCR, storing one row per CDR3 protein. The repertoire includes fewer than 350,000 distinct CDR3 sequences, 20% to 25% of them detected once, and 10% sits in the top ten. The input for sequencing was PBMCs from blood, taken less than 22 months after vaccination. These receptors all stem from a man between 50 and 69 years old who received an inactivated influenza vaccine.

This clonotype has a handful of counts. J is TRBJ2-5 and V is TRBV11-2, with D possibly being TRBD1 (6 bases). CDR1 and CDR2 from the germline V gene are SGHAT and FQNNGV. The ends were cut back, 4 bases at V and 1 base at J, with 16 bases in the middle. The CDR3 extends over 16 amino acids. The CDR3: CASSSQTGATQETQYF. For the CDR3, the DNA is TGTGCCAGCAGCTCCCAGACAGGAGCCACCCAAGAGACCCAGTACTTC.

This clonotype is a singleton in its sample. This chain connects TRBV25-1 to TRBJ2-5; D perhaps matches TRBD2 (6 bases). The length of the CDR3 is 13 residues. V lost 1 base to trimming and J lost 5 bases, with 8 bases between them. The germline gives CDR1 MGHDK, CDR2 SYGVNS. CDR3 protein: CASSEWGVETQYF. The CDR3 DNA is TGTGCCAGCAGTGAATGGGGGGTGGAGACCCAGTACTTC.

In this sample, this clonotype turned up many times. The rearrangement links TRBV20-1 to TRBJ1-2; tentatively, D is TRBD1 (5 bases). The CDR3 extends over 14 amino acids. Looked up from germline, CDR1 is DFQATT and CDR2 is SNEGSKA (reference sequence). V was pared by 5 bases and J by 1 base, with 14 bases between. The CDR3 spells CSAGNAGNNYGYTF. CDR3 DNA sequence: TGCAGTGCTGGTAACGCAGGGAATAACTATGGCTACACCTTC.

This clonotype was seen a handful of times. This chain connects TRBV24-1 to TRBJ2-1, with a tentative D call TRBD1 (5 bases). This CDR3 spans 18 amino acids. In germline, CDR1 is KGHDR, CDR2 SFDVKD. Trimming shortened V by 3 bases and J by 0 bases, and 17 bases separated the two germline ends. The CDR3 sequence: CATSDTWGGRSSYNEQFF. The DNA for the CDR3 is TGTGCCACCAGTGATACGTGGGGCGGAAGAAGCTCCTACAATGAGCAGTTCTTC.

The chain employs TRBV20-1 and TRBJ2-1; D not certain. CDR3 size: 12 residues. Germline lookup yields CDR1 DFQATT and CDR2 SNEGSKA (reference sequence). Trimming cost V 6 bases and J 3 bases, with 9 bases left between them. The CDR3 DNA reads TGCAGTGCAGAAGCGCACTACAATGAGCAGTTCTTC. This gives the protein CSAEAHYNEQFF.

CDR3 sequence reads: CASSPVSGANVLTF. CDR3 in DNA: TGTGCCAGCAGTCCAGTATCTGGGGCCAACGTCCTGACTTTC. The chain uses TRBV2 and TRBJ2-6, with D unresolved. Trimming stripped 5 bases from V and 1 base from J, with 6 bases between. The CDR3 covers 14 residues. Germline V gene data show CDR1 as SNHLY and CDR2 as FYNNEI.

This clonotype was detected many times. The chain carries TRBV2 and TRBJ1-3; TRBD1 might be the D (6 bases). V lost 6 bases, J lost 4 bases, and 16 bases lay in between. In germline, CDR1 is SNHLY, CDR2 FYNNEI. This CDR3 is 15 amino acids long. DNA for the CDR3: TGTGCCAGCAGCGCGCAGGGGATCAGCGGAAACACCATATATTTT. It encodes CASSAQGISGNTIYF.

V usage is TRBV7-6 and J usage is TRBJ2-1; 7 bases map to TRBD1. Germline CDR1 and CDR2: SGHVS and FNYEAQ. V trimming: 6 bases; J trimming: 10 bases; junction bases outside the gene matches: 15. The CDR3 is made up of 15 amino acids. This CDR3 is CASRDDRASAREQFF. CDR3 DNA sequence: TGTGCCAGCAGAGATGACAGGGCCTCCGCGAGGGAGCAGTTCTTC. Using reference TRBV7-6 and TRBJ2-1 for the parts outside the CDR3, the full variable domain is GAGVSQSPRYKVTKRGQDVALRCDPISGHVSLYWYRQALGQGPEFLTYFNYEAQQDKSGLPNDRFSAERPEGSISTLTIQRTEQRDSAMYRCASRDDRASAREQFFGPGTRLTVL.

The chain combines TRBV5-5 with TRBJ1-4, with a weak D call TRBD1 (5 bases). The V end was cut by 7 bases, the J end by 7 bases, with 14 bases between. This CDR3 has 13 residues. Per germline, CDR1 SGHKS and CDR2 YYEKEE (reference sequence). Here the CDR3 DNA reads TGTGCCAGCGGGGGGACCCTGGGTGAAAAACTGTTTTTT. Its translation: CASGGTLGEKLFF.

This clonotype occurred a few times. This chain joins TRBV20-1 and TRBJ1-1; D is unclear. Germline loops: CDR1 DFQATT, CDR2 SNEGSKA (reference sequence). This CDR3 has 14 residues. With 0 bases removed from V and 0 bases from J, the gap between germline ends came to 8 bases. CDR3 sequence: CSARDLGVNTEAFF. Written as DNA, the CDR3 is TGCAGTGCTAGAGATCTTGGCGTGAACACTGAAGCTTTCTTT.

This clonotype was seen a handful of times. V usage is TRBV20-1 and J usage is TRBJ2-2; D is undetermined. V lost 6 bases and J 3 bases, leaving 11 bases between the germline ends. Per the germline V gene, CDR1 is DFQATT and CDR2 is SNEGSKA (reference sequence). The CDR3 contains 13 residues. CDR3 DNA: TGCAGTGCAACTGACGTGGACACCGGGGAGCTGTTTTTT. It yields the protein CSATDVDTGELFF.

This chain joins TRBV20-1 and TRBJ1-2; unclear D gene. This CDR3 is 13 amino acids long. V lost 1 base to trimming and J lost 8 bases, with 14 bases between them. CDR1 is DFQATT, CDR2 SNEGSKA, per germline (reference sequence). CDR3 sequence (DNA): TGCAGTGCTAGAGTTCTTGACTATCAGGGCTACACCTTC. Encoded protein: CSARVLDYQGYTF.

The chain links TRBV11-2 to TRBJ2-7; TRBD2 might be the D (6 bases). This CDR3 region has 16 residues. Germline CDR1 reads SGHAT; CDR2 reads FQNNGV. V was cut by 2 bases and J by 0 bases, with 14 bases left in between. The CDR3 region has the DNA TGTGCCAGCAGCTTACGAACCGGGACTCCCTCCTACGAGCAGTACTTC. Its protein product is CASSLRTGTPSYEQYF.

The chain recombines TRBV25-1 with TRBJ2-7, with 8 bases that match TRBD1. The J segment lost 5 bases and the V segment lost 4 bases, leaving 1 base of the junction unmatched. Germline CDR1 and CDR2: MGHDK and SYGVNS. The CDR3 is 12 amino acids. The CDR3 spells CASSAGGDEQYF. In nucleotides, the CDR3 is TGTGCCAGCAGTGCAGGGGGCGACGAGCAGTACTTC.

This clonotype was seen a handful of times. The J gene is TRBJ1-4, the V gene TRBV6-1; a possible D gene is TRBD1 (6 bases). The CDR3 extends over 14 amino acids. In germline, CDR1 is MNHNS, CDR2 SASEGT. Trimming pared 5 bases from V and 13 bases from J, leaving 20 bases between. The CDR3 coding sequence is TGTGCCAGCAGTCCCGACAGGCTCTTCCCGGGACTGTTTTTT. Amino acids: CASSPDRLFPGLFF.

In this sample, this clonotype turned up a few times. The V call is TRBV28, the J call TRBJ2-1; 12 bases are a match to TRBD2. The CDR3 runs to 15 residues. Germline assignment: CDR1 MDHEN and CDR2 SYDVKM. After removal of 6 bases from V and 8 bases from J, the junction contained 8 bases not matched to a gene. CDR3 residues: CASSLLAGGSYEQFF. CDR3 bases: TGTGCCAGCAGCCTACTAGCGGGAGGTAGTTATGAGCAGTTCTTC.

In this sample, this clonotype turned up a few times. This chain links TRBV2 with TRBJ1-6; 9 bases agree with TRBD1. The V and J ends lost 5 bases and 9 bases, in that order; junction bases with no gene match: 5. Per the germline V gene, CDR1 is SNHLY and CDR2 is FYNNEI. This CDR3 spans 14 amino acids. The CDR3 bases are TGTGCCAGCAGTCGGGACAGGGAGGGTTCACCCCTCCACTTT. Protein product: CASSRDREGSPLHF.

This clonotype was seen a handful of times. V gene TRBV20-1 combines with J gene TRBJ1-5; D may be TRBD1 (5 bases). V was shortened by 5 bases and J by 3 bases, with 11 bases between the two germline ends. Per the germline V gene, CDR1 is DFQATT and CDR2 is SNEGSKA (reference sequence). This CDR3 comprises 13 residues. The chain's CDR3 is CSADTGHNQPQHF. CDR3 DNA sequence: TGCAGTGCTGATACAGGCCACAATCAGCCCCAGCATTTT.

This clonotype was detected a few times. The genes are TRBV11-2 and TRBJ2-2, with 7 bases lining up with TRBD1. J was trimmed by 7 bases and V by 8 bases; bases with no gene match: 10. This CDR3 spans 14 amino acids. Germline V gene lookup returns CDR1 SGHAT and CDR2 FQNNGV. The DNA of the CDR3 is TGTGCCAGCTTCTCGACAGGGACGAACGGGGAGCTGTTTTTT. It specifies CASFSTGTNGELFF.